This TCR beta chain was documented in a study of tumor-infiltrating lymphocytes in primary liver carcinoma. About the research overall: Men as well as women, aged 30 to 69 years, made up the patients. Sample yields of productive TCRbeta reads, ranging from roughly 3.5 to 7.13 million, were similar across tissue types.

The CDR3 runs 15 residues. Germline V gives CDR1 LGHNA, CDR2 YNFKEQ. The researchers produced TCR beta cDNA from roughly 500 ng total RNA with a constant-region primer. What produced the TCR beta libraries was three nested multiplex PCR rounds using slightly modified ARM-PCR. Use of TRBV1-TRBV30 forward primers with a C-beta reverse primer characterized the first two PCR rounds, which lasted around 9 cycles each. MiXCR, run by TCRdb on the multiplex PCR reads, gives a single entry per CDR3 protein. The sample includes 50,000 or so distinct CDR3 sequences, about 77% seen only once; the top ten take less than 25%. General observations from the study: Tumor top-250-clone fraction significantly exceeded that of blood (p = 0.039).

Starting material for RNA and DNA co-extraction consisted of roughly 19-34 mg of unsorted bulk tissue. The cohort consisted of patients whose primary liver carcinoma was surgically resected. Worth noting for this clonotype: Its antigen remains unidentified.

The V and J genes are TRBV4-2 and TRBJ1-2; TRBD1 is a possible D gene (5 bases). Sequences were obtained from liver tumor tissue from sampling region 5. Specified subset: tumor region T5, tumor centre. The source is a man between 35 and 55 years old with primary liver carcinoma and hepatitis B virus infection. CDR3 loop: CVSSQGVIGVCGYTF. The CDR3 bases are TGTGTTAGCAGCCAGGGAGTAATTGGGGTGTGCGGCTACACCTTC.